This T cell receptor beta chain is from a study of blood T cell repertoires in COVID-19. Whole-study context: COVID-19 samples from acute and convalescent phases originated in the United States, Italy and Spain. Sample material is recorded as cDNA or gDNA derived from T cells, B-cell-depleted T cells, or PBMCs.

Per the germline V gene, CDR1 is LGHNA and CDR2 is YNFKEQ. The CDR3 has 18 residues. J gave up 5 bases and V 1 base, and 13 bases lay outside the gene matches. Per the original data handling: Estimation of nucleated cell counts relied on the amplification of reference gene primers. Profiled with immunoSEQ multiplex PCR; TCRdb holds only in-frame clones, not every one. The DNA gave D and trimming, while V, J and clone size come from that table. The sample comprises 160,000 or so clones, 75% to 85% of which are singletons, and 9.8% rests with the top ten. This receptor was identified in a woman aged 45-65 years with acute or convalescent COVID-19. The rearrangement links TRBV4-2 to TRBJ2-3; 9 bases match TRBD2. Sequences were obtained from peripheral blood. CDR3 residues: CASSQARMASGEVDTQYF. DNA for the CDR3: TGTGCCAGCAGCCAAGCTAGGATGGCTAGCGGGGAGGTAGATACGCAGTATTTT.